The rows below give T cell receptor beta chains drawn from one sample of a study of regulatory T cells in long-lasting Graves disease. TCRdb reprocessed the multiplex PCR reads with MiXCR, giving one entry per CDR3 protein. This sample has a few hundred thousand distinct CDR3 sequences, with less than 25% found just once. Material: peripheral blood mononuclear cells (PBMCs), obtained when the disease was refractory, from a patient treated with antithyroid drugs. Receptors originate from a female donor with Graves disease. The CDR3 runs from the conserved cysteine through the conserved F or W. Each record gives: clone size, D gene, J gene, CDR3 length, V gene, CDR3 protein, CDR3 DNA. The D gene is left open where the match is weak. Only part of the rows carry a size: once, few, many, or a class if the clone is expanded.

-,-,TRBJ1-5,12,TRBV3-1,CASSPRGGPQHF,TGTGCCAGCAGCCCTAGAGGGGGGCCCCAGCATTTT
many,TRBD1,TRBJ1-4,14,TRBV12-3/TRBV12-4,CASSRQGTNEKLFF,TGTGCCAGCAGCCGACAGGGGACTAATGAAAAACTGTTTTTT
many,-,TRBJ2-5,13,TRBV27,CASSSPGTWTQYF,TGTGCCAGCAGTTCACCCGGGACTTGGACCCAGTACTTC
few,-,TRBJ2-7,16,TRBV29-1,CSVPGRLGLTFYEQYF,TGCAGCGTCCCAGGGCGATTGGGACTTACCTTCTACGAGCAGTACTTC
-,TRBD2,TRBJ2-5,13,TRBV3-1,CASQLAGQETQYF,TGTGCCAGCCAATTAGCGGGACAAGAGACCCAGTACTTC
few,-,TRBJ1-1,13,TRBV27,CASRAIGGTEAFF,TGTGCCAGCAGGGCCATAGGTGGCACTGAAGCTTTCTTT
many,-,TRBJ2-5,13,TRBV20-1,CSAPKLPQETQYF,TGCAGTGCCCCCAAACTGCCACAAGAGACCCAGTACTTC
few,-,TRBJ1-2,14,TRBV27,CASRSQQGLYGYTF,TGTGCCAGCAGGAGCCAACAGGGACTCTATGGCTACACCTTC
-,TRBD1,TRBJ1-3,17,TRBV6-2/TRBV6-3,CASSYSGQGLTGNTIYF,TGTGCCAGCAGTTACTCGGGACAGGGTCTAACTGGAAACACCATATATTTT
few,-,TRBJ2-2,13,TRBV6-2/TRBV6-3,CASREGYFGELFF,TGTGCCAGCAGGGAGGGCTATTTCGGGGAGCTGTTTTTT
many,TRBD2,TRBJ2-7,19,TRBV2,CASSEARGAERRGTNEQYF,TGTGCCAGCAGTGAAGCGCGGGGGGCTGAGAGGAGGGGGACGAACGAGCAGTACTTC